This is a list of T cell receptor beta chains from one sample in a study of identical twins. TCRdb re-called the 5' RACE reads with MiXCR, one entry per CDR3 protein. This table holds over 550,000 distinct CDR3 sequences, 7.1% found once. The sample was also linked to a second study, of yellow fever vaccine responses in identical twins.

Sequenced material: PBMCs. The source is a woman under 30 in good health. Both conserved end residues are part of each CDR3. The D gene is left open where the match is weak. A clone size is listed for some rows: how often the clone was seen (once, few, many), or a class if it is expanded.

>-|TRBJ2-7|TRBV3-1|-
TGTGCCAGCAGCCAAGTTGGGCGTGGCGGCGAGCAGTACTTC
CASSQVGRGGEQYF
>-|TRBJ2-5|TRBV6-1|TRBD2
TGTGCCAGCAGACAGCGGGGGGGCTTCGAGACCCAGTACTTC
CASRQRGGFETQYF
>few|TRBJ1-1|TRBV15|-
TGTGCCACCAGGGTTGGCGCGGGGGCGGGGGACACTGAAGCTTTCTTT
CATRVGAGAGDTEAFF
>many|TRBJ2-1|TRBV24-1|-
TGTGCCACCAGTGATCCTCGGGCCGTGAAAAATGAGCAGTTCTTC
CATSDPRAVKNEQFF
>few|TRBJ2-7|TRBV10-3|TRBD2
TGTGCCATCAGTGAGACTAGCGGGGGAAACTACGAGCAGTACTTC
CAISETSGGNYEQYF
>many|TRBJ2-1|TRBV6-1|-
TGTGCCAGAATCCTCCAAGTTCCCTACAATGAGCAGTTCTTC
CARILQVPYNEQFF
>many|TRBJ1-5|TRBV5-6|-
TGTGCCAGCAGCTTGGAAAGCAGCCAGCCCCAGCATTTT
CASSLESSQPQHF
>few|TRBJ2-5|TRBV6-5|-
TGTGCCAGCAGTTACTCTACGGGGGGCCCTGGGGAGACCCAGTACTTC
CASSYSTGGPGETQYF
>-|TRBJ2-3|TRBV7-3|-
TGTGCCAGCAGCTTAACGGCTGGGGCGTCAGATACGCAGTATTTT
CASSLTAGASDTQYF
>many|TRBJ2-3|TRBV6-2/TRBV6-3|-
TGTGCCAGCAGTTACTCACAGGGAGCTAGCACAGATACGCAGTATTTT
CASSYSQGASTDTQYF
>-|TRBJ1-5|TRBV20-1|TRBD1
TGCAGTGCTAGAGAAAGTTGGACAGGTCAAGGGCCCCAGCATTTT
CSARESWTGQGPQHF
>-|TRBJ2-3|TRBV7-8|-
TGTGCCAGCAGCTTAGCGCGGCTAGCGCGCACAGATACGCAGTATTTT
CASSLARLARTDTQYF
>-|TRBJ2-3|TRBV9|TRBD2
TGTGCCAGCAGCGTAGCCTTAGCGGGGCGCACAGATACGCAGTATTTT
CASSVALAGRTDTQYF
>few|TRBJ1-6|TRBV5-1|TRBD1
TGCGCCAGCAGCTTGGGGGACAGTGACTCACCCCTCCACTTT
CASSLGDSDSPLHF
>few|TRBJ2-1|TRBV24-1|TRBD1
TGTGCCACCAGCCCCTCAGGCTCAGGGGGTGAGCAGTTCTTC
CATSPSGSGGEQFF
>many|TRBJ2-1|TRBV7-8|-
TGTGCCAGCAGCACGGTGAGTGCTGGACTAAATGAGCAGTTCTTC
CASSTVSAGLNEQFF
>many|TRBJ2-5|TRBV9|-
TGTGCCAGCAGCGTAGACGGCAACCAAGAGACCCAGTACTTC
CASSVDGNQETQYF
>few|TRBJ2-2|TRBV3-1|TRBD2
TGTGCCACCTGCCAAGACGGGGGGGGTTGGAGCACCGGGGAGCTGTTTTTT
CATCQDGGGWSTGELFF
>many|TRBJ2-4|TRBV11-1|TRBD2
TGTGCCAGCAGCTTAGCTCCCCCCACTAGCGGAATAGCCAAAAACATTCAGTACTTC
CASSLAPPTSGIAKNIQYF
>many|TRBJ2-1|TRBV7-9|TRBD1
TGTGCCAGCAGCCAAAGGACAGGGGGACCCTACAATGAGCAGTTCTTC
CASSQRTGGPYNEQFF
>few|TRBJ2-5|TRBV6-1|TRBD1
TGTGCCAGCAGGATATCCGGGACAGCTCAAGAGACCCAGTACTTC
CASRISGTAQETQYF
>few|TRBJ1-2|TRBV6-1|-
TGTGCCAGCAGCAGGGCCCGGGAGAATGGTGGCTACACCTTC
CASSRARENGGYTF
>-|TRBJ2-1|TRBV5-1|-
TGCGCCAGCAGCTTGGGAGGGGCCCACAATGAGCAGTTCTTC
CASSLGGAHNEQFF
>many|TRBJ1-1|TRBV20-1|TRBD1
TGCAGTGCAAAGGGACAGTTGAACACTGAAGCTTTCTTT
CSAKGQLNTEAFF
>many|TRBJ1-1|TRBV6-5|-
TGTGCCAGCAGTTCCCTCGGACACCCCAACACTGAAGCTTTCTTT
CASSSLGHPNTEAFF
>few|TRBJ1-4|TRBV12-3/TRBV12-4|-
TGTGCCAGCGGCTCCATACAGGGTTGGGAGCTCGGTAGTGAAAAACTGTTTTTT
CASGSIQGWELGSEKLFF
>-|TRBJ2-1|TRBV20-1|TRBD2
TGCAGTGCTAGACCTAGCGGGGGGAATTCCTACAATGAGCAGTTCTTC
CSARPSGGNSYNEQFF
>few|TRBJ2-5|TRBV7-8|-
TGTGCCAGCAGGACAAACCAAGAGACCCAGTACTTC
CASRTNQETQYF
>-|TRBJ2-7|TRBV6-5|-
TGTGCCAGCAGTTTCGGGCCCCGCTACGAGCAGTACTTC
CASSFGPRYEQYF
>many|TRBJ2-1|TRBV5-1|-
TGCGCCAGCAGCTTGGTAAAGAGCTCCTACAATGAGCAGTTCTTC
CASSLVKSSYNEQFF
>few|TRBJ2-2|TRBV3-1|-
TGTGCCAGCAGGCTTCGGGGGACTGGGACCACCGGGGAGCTGTTTTTT
CASRLRGTGTTGELFF
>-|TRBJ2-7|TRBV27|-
TGTGCCAGCAGTCCCCTCGGACCCAGGACCGAGCAGTACTTC
CASSPLGPRTEQYF
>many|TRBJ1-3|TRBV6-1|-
TGTGCCAGCACAGACGGGAGCTCTGGAAACACCATATATTTT
CASTDGSSGNTIYF
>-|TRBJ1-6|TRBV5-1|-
TGCGCCAGCAGCTTGCCCTCCTATAATTCACCCCTCCACTTT
CASSLPSYNSPLHF
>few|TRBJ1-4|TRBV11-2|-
TGTGCCAGCAGCCACTACGACAGGTTATTTGGAAAACTGTTTTTT
CASSHYDRLFGKLFF
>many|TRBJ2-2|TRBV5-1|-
TGCGCCAGCAGCCCTGGGGAGGGGGAACCTACAACCGGGGAGCTGTTTTTT
CASSPGEGEPTTGELFF
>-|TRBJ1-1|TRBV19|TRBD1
TGTGCTAGTAGTCTCAGGACAGGGATAAACACTGAAGCTTTCTTT
CASSLRTGINTEAFF
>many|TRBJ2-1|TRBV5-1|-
TGCGCCAGCAGCTTAGGAAGGACCGACGGAAACAATGAGCAGTTCTTC
CASSLGRTDGNNEQFF
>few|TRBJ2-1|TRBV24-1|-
TGTGCCACCAGTGATATCCGGGGGTTCAACTTCAATGAGCAGTTCTTC
CATSDIRGFNFNEQFF
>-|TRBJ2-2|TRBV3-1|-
TGTGCCAGCAGCCAAGCAAGGGCAGGCGGGGAGCTGTTTTTT
CASSQARAGGELFF
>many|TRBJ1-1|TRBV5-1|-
TGCGCCAGCAGCTTGGGGCAGACGAACACTGAAGCTTTCTTT
CASSLGQTNTEAFF
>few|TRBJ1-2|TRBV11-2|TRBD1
TGTGCCAGCAGCTTAAACAGGGGGCAAGGCTATGGCTACACCTTC
CASSLNRGQGYGYTF
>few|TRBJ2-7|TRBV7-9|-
TGTGCCAGCAGCTTAAGCGCGGCGGACTACGAGCAGTACTTC
CASSLSAADYEQYF
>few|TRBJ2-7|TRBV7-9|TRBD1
TGTGCCAGCAGCTCCGCGGGACAGGGGATGGAGCAGTACTTC
CASSSAGQGMEQYF
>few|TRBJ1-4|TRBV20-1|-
TGCAGTGCTAGAGATGGGTCAGGGCTGGGGAAGAAAAAACTGTTTTTT
CSARDGSGLGKKKLFF
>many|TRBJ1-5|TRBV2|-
TGTGCCAGCAGTGTTGGAAGAGAAGGTCAGCCCCAGCATTTT
CASSVGREGQPQHF
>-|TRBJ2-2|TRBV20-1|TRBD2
TGCAGTGCGAGCACTAGCGGGAGGCCGACCGGGGAGCTGTTGTTT
CSASTSGRPTGELLF
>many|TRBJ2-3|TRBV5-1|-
TGCGCCAGCAGCTCGGACTACTACACAGATACGCAGTATTTT
CASSSDYYTDTQYF
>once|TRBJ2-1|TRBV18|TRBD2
TGTGCCAGCTGTCCCAGACTAGCGTCGTACAATGTGCAGTTCTTC
CASCPRLASYNVQFF